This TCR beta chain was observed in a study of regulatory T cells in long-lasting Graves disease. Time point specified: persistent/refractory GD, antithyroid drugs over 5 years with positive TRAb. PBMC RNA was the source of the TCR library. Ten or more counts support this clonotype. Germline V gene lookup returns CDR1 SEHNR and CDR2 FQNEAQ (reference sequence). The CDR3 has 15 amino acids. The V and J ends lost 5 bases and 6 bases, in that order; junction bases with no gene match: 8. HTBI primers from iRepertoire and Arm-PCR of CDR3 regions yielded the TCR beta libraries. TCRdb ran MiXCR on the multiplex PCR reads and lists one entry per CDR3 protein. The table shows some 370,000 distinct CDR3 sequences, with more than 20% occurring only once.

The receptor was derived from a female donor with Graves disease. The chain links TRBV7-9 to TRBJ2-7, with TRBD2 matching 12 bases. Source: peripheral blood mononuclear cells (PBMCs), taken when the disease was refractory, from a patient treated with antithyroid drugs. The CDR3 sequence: CASSASGRATVEQYF. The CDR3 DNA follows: TGTGCCAGCAGCGCTAGCGGGAGGGCTACGGTCGAGCAGTACTTC.